Listed below are T cell receptor beta chains from one sample, sequenced in a study of control samples from healthy donors and cancer patients. Profiled with immunoSEQ multiplex PCR; TCRdb holds only in-frame clones, not every one. The sample yields some 150,000 clones, approximately 94% seen once. Sequencing used PBMCs. The source of these receptors is a man aged 55 to 70 with colorectal cancer. Each CDR3 is given with its conserved first and last residue. A D gene is named only where the DNA matches it firmly. Part of the rows lack a size; the others show once, few, many or a class for expanded clones.

TRBJ1-4 | . | TRBV4-3 | . | TGCGCCAGCAGCGGTTTCGTGGGCGAAAAACTGTTTTTT | CASSGFVGEKLFF
TRBJ2-7 | . | TRBV6-5 | . | TGTGCCAGCAGGGGGGGTCCTTCAGGCGAGCAGTACTTC | CASRGGPSGEQYF
TRBJ2-7 | . | TRBV27 | TRBD1 | TGTGCCAGCCGAGGCAGGGACAGGGGTGACGAGCAGTACTTC | CASRGRDRGDEQYF
TRBJ2-1 | . | TRBV19 | . | TGTGCCAGTAGCCCGGGAGGGGGCGGTGAGCAGTTCTTC | CASSPGGGGEQFF
TRBJ2-3 | once | TRBV18 | . | TGTGCCAGCTCACCGTTCGAGCGGGCCACAGATACGCAGTATTTT | CASSPFERATDTQYF
TRBJ2-5 | few | TRBV5-5 | TRBD1 | TGTGCCAGCAGCTTGGCGGACAGGGGTCGGGAGACCCAGTACTTC | CASSLADRGRETQYF
TRBJ1-1 | . | TRBV19 | . | TGTGCCAGTAGTATAGTGGGGCCCTTGAACACTGAAGCTTTCTTT | CASSIVGPLNTEAFF
TRBJ1-4 | . | TRBV6-5 | . | TGTGCCAGCAGTTACCGCCGGGCTGGAGGCGATGAAAAACTGTTTTTT | CASSYRRAGGDEKLFF
TRBJ1-5 | . | TRBV27 | . | TGTGCCAGCAGTTTATCGGGGGGCTTTCGTCAGCCCCAGCATTTT | CASSLSGGFRQPQHF
TRBJ2-7 | . | TRBV5-1 | . | TGCGCCAGCAACCCTGGGACAATGGCCAACGAGCAGTACTTC | CASNPGTMANEQYF
TRBJ2-2 | once | TRBV18 | . | TGTGCCAGCTCACCATCTCAGAACACCGGGGAGCTGTTTTTT | CASSPSQNTGELFF
TRBJ2-3 | . | TRBV3-1/TRBV3-2 | . | TGTGCCAGCAGCCCCTCAGGGGCCGGCACAGATACGCAGTATTTT | CASSPSGAGTDTQYF